This note documents a single T cell receptor (beta chain) sequence. This clonotype was found a few times. The antigen it recognizes is unknown. There are no base qualities to consult, and no much larger clone falls within one base. V is clipped by 4 bases and J by 3 bases, and the sequence between their germline boundaries is 7 bases long. From the cysteine through the phenylalanine, the CDR3 covers 13 amino acids. Of all the DNA, just the CDR3 is kept, 39 bases in frame from base 1. Via the germline V gene, CDR1 is SGDLS and CDR2 YYNGEE. Reading the label with the study, this specimen's time point is: persistent/refractory GD, antithyroid drugs over 5 years with positive TRAb. For both TCR sequencing and RNA sequencing, RNA was extracted from PBMCs using TRIzol. The diagnosis of Graves' disease followed American Thyroid Association guidelines. Recruitment of patients was carried out at an endocrinology department in Xi'an, China. Each patient gave approximately 10 milliliters of peripheral blood, collected in an EDTA anticoagulant tube. PBMCs were isolated by Ficoll Paque Plus density gradient separation without further T cell sorting. An Agilent 2100 Bioanalyzer and agarose gel were used to check RNA quality, while a NanoDrop 2000 measured RNA concentration.

This entry comes from a study of regulatory T cells in long-lasting Graves disease (dated by TCRdb to the early 2020s). With respect to the entire study: Persistent Graves' disease was defined as persistently positive TSH receptor autoantibodies together with antithyroid drug treatment for over 5 years. Patients with persistent Graves' disease were compared with patients with newly diagnosed Graves' disease using TCR sequencing and RNA sequencing of peripheral blood. The study took place in China and was registered as a clinical trial. TCR sequencing covered around 13 persistent and some 20 newly diagnosed Graves' disease patients, 33 samples in total. In the clinical cohort, patients with persistent Graves' disease had used antithyroid drugs for an average of roughly ten years.

The protocol used for the library was multiplex PCR. TCRdb records Illumina HiSeq 4000 as the sequencer. TCR beta libraries were built with iRepertoire HTBI primers and Arm-PCR amplification of CDR3 regions. Before sequencing, the PCR products underwent gel purification. Concerning the study's data processing: Gene usage analysis of CDR3 amino acid clonotypes relied on the approximately 60 TRBV and 13 to 15 TRBJ segments identified across samples. COPE and FqMerger were used to merge the filtered high-quality paired reads into contigs. BLAST was used to align contigs to IMGT TRBV, TRBD and TRBJ reference genes, and CDR3 was defined according to IMGT. Any clonotype with a frequency above 0.1% was counted as a highly expanded clone. Repertoire diversity was measured by Shannon entropy, and V-J evenness by the Gini coefficient. A clonotype was considered public if more than one individual shared it. TCRdb reanalyzed the raw reads on its own, using fastp at Q25 for trimming and MiXCR for clone calling, and kept in-frame beta chains. CDR3 protein sequences are deduplicated, and each keeps its most common genes and DNA. The V and J calls were determined by TCRdb, not by the authors. Here the sample has roughly 470,000 distinct CDR3 sequences; less than 25% occur a single time. The top ten clonotypes cover roughly 8% of the sample.

Overall study results and their limits: TRBV28, TRBJ1-2 and TRBJ2-5 were preferentially used in persistent disease, while TRBV20-1 and TRBJ2-1 were favored in newly diagnosed disease. Compared with newly diagnosed patients, patients with persistent Graves' disease had lower TCR Shannon entropy and fewer highly expanded clones, which suggests clonal expansion. Sequencing and analysis were limited to the TCR beta chain. The study examined only peripheral blood because the primary lesion, thyroid tissue, could not be accessed. As a limitation, the authors acknowledged that the small sample size may reduce accuracy. More public clonotypes were shared among persistent patients (under 3,000) than among newly diagnosed patients (more than 900).

The chain links TRBV9 with TRBJ2-2, with no confidently assigned D gene. This material consisted of peripheral blood mononuclear cells (PBMCs), taken when the disease was refractory, from a patient treated with antithyroid drugs. The TCR was taken from a female donor with Graves disease. The CDR3 region: CASSPAYTGELFF. The sequenced DNA is TGTGCCAGCAGCCCAGCTTACACCGGGGAGCTGTTTTTT.